The sequence of this T cell receptor beta chain was determined in a study of T cells expressing NK-cell markers. Looking at the study overall: Most of the eight sequenced donors tested HCMV-seropositive; one tested seronegative. Study-level results: These clonotypes also led the CD3+CD56-NKG2C+ fraction in a few donors. Among CD8+ T cells from several donors, dominant NKG2C+ clonotypes accounted for about 1.0-7.0%.

TCR beta libraries carry UMIs added by 5'RACE template switching. TCRdb reprocessed the 5' RACE reads, with one entry per CDR3 protein and no DNA. Here the sample table reports some 150,000 distinct CDR3 sequences. The CDR3 totals 14 residues. CDR1 is LGHDT, CDR2 YNNKEL, per germline (reference sequence). Regarding this clonotype: Its antigen is not known.

The sequence derives from a man aged 18 to 30 in good health. The chain is built from TRBV3-1 and TRBJ2-1. The specimen sequenced was blood T cells: a sorted CD56 or NKG2C T cell subset, CD4+ or CD8+ T cells, or bulk PBMC T cells (not recorded which). The CDR3 reads CASSQEAAYNEQFF.